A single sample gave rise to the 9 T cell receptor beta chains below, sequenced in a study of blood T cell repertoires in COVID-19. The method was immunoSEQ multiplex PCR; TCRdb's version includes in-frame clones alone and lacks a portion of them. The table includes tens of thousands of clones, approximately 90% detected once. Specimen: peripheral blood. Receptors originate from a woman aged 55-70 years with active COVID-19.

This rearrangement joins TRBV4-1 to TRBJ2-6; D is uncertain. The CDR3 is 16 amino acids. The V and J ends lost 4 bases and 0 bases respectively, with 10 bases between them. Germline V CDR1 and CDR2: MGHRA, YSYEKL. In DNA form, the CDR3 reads TGCGCCAGCAGCCCCGGTGTGAACTCTGGGGCCAACGTCCTGACTTTC. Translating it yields CASSPGVNSGANVLTF.

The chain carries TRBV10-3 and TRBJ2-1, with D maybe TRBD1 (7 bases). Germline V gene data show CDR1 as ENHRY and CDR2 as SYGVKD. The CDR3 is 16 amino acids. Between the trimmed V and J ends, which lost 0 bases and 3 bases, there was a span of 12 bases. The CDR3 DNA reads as TGTGCCATCAGTGAGTCGGAGGGGGCCCTCTACAATGAGCAGTTCTTC. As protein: CAISESEGALYNEQFF.

CDR3 nucleotide sequence: TGTGCCAGTAGTACGACAGATACCTACGAGCAGTACTTC. This sequence encodes CASSTTDTYEQYF. The rearrangement uses TRBV19 and TRBJ2-7, with TRBD1 as a possible D gene (5 bases). This CDR3 has 13 residues. The V gene lost 4 bases and the J gene lost 2 bases, with 9 bases spanning the gap. Per germline, CDR1 LNHDA and CDR2 SQIVND (reference sequence).

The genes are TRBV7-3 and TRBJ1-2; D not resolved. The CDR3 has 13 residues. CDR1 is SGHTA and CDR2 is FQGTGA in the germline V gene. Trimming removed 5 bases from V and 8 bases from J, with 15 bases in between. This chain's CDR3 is CASSLSSGRGYTF. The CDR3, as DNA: TGTGCCAGCAGCCTTTCCAGCGGAAGGGGCTACACCTTC.

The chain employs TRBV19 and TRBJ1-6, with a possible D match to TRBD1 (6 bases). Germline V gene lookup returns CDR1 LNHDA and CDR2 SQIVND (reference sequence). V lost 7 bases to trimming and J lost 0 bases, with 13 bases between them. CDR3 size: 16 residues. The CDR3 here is CASKQGSGSYNSPLHF. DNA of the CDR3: TGTGCCAGTAAACAGGGATCGGGCTCCTATAATTCACCCCTCCACTTT.

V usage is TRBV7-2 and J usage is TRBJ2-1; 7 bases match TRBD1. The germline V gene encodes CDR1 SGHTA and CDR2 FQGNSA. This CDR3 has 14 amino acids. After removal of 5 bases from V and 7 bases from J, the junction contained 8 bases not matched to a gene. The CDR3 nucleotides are TGTGCCAGCAGCCAAGACAGGGTCGGGAATGAGCAGTTCTTC. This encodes CASSQDRVGNEQFF.

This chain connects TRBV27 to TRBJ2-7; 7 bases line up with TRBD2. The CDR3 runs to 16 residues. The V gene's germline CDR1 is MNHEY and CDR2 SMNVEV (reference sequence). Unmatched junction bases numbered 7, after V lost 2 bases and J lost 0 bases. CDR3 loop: CASSLASGGISYEQYF. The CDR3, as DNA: TGTGCCAGCAGTTTAGCATCGGGGGGTATCTCCTACGAGCAGTACTTC.

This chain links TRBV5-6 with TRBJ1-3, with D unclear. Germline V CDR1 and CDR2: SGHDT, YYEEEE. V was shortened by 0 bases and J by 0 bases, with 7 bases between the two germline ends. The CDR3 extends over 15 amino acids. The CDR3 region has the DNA TGTGCCAGCAGCTTGGGGGGAGGCTCTGGAAACACCATATATTTT. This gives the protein CASSLGGGSGNTIYF.

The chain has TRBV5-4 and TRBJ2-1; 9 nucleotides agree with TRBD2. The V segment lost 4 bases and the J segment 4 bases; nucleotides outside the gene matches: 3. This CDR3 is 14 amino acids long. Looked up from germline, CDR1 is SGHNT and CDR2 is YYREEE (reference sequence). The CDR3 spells CASSRGGAYNEQFF. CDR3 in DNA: TGTGCCAGCAGCCGCGGGGGGGCTTACAATGAGCAGTTCTTC. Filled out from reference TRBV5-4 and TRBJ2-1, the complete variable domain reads ETGVTQSPTHLIKTRGQQVTLRCSSQSGHNTVSWYQQALGQGPQFIFQYYREEENGRGNFPPRFSGLQFPNYSSELNVNALELDDSALYLCASSRGGAYNEQFFGPGTRLTVL.